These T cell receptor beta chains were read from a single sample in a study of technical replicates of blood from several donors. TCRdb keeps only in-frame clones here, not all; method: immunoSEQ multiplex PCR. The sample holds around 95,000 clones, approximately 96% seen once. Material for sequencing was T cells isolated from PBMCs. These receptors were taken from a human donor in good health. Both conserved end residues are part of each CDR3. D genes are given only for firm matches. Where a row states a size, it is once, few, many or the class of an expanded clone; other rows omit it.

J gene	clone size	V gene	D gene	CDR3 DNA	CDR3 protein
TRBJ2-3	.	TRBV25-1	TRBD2	TGTGCCAGCAGTGTTTTTCTAGCGGGGACCACAGATACGCAGTATTTT	CASSVFLAGTTDTQYF
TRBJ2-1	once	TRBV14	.	TGTGCCAGCAGCCAAGAGCGGTTTAAGGGGGAGCGAGGGGCCAATGAGCAGTTCTTC	CASSQERFKGERGANEQFF
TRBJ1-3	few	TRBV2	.	TGTGCCAGTGACGACTCCTACTCTGGAAACACCATATATTTT	CASDDSYSGNTIYF
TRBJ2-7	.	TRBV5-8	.	TGTGCCAGCCCGAGAGGGGGCTACGAGCAGTACTTC	CASPRGGYEQYF
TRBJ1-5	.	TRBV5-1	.	TGCGCCAGCAGCTTGGAGTCAGGCAATCAGCCCCAGCATTTT	CASSLESGNQPQHF
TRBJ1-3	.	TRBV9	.	TGTGCCAGCAGCGTAGACAGGGCCCGCTCTGGAAACACCATATATTTT	CASSVDRARSGNTIYF
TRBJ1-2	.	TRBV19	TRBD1	TGTGCCAGTAGCCTGACAGGGGATGGCTACACCTTC	CASSLTGDGYTF
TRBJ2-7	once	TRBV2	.	TGTGCCAGCAGCGAATTCTTCGAGGGTAAGCAGTACTTC	CASSEFFEGKQYF
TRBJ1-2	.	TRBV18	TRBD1	TGTGCCAGCTCACCAATTCAGGGACAGTCGAACTATGGCTACACCTTC	CASSPIQGQSNYGYTF
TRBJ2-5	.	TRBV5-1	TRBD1	TGCGCCAGCAGCACAGGGGGCGCAGAGACCCAGTACTTC	CASSTGGAETQYF
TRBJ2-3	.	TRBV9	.	TGTGCCAGCAGCGTAGAGGGAGGTGCAGATACGCAGTATTTT	CASSVEGGADTQYF
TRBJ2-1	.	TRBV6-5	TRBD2	TGTGCCAGCAGTTACGCGGGACTAGCCGTCTATGAGCAGTTCTTC	CASSYAGLAVYEQFF
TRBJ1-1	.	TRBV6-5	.	TGTGCCAGCAGCCTTGCAGGGGTGAACACTGAAGCTTTCTTT	CASSLAGVNTEAFF
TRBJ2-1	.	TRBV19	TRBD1	TGTGCCAGTAGTACCCTGGACAGGGGCGGGTACAATGAGCAGTTCTTC	CASSTLDRGGYNEQFF
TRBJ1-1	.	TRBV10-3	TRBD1	TGTGCCATCACTCCGACAGGGCCTAACACTGAAGCTTTCTTT	CAITPTGPNTEAFF
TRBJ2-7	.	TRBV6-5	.	TGTGCCAGCAGTACAGGCCTCTACGAGCAGTACTTC	CASSTGLYEQYF
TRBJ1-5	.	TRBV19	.	TGTGCCAGCTCCGGAGGTCTTAGCAATCAGCCCCAGCATTTT	CASSGGLSNQPQHF
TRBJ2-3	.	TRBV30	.	TGTGCCTGGACGTCCAGCGCAGATACGCAGTATTTT	CAWTSSADTQYF
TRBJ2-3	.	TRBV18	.	TGTGCCAGCTCACCCTCTTTAGCAGATACGCAGTATTTT	CASSPSLADTQYF
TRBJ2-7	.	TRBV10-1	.	TGCGCCAGCAGTGGGTCCCTCTTGGATGGGAGCGGATACTCCTACGAGCAGTACTTC	CASSGSLLDGSGYSYEQYF
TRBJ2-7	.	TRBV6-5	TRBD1	TGTGCCAGCAGTTACTCTCGGGACAGGGGAATCGAGCAGTACTTC	CASSYSRDRGIEQYF
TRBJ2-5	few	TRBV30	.	TGTGCCTGGAGTCACAACCAAGAGACCCAGTACTTC	CAWSHNQETQYF
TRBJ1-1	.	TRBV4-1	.	TGCGCCAGCAGCCAAGGTACGCGTTACGAGGACACTGAAGCTTTCTTT	CASSQGTRYEDTEAFF
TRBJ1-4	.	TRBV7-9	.	TGTGCCAGCAGCTTACAGGCAACTAATGAAAAACTGTTTTTT	CASSLQATNEKLFF
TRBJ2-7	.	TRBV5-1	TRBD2	TGCGCCAGCAGCGAACTAGCGGGAGCTATCTACGAGCAGTACTTC	CASSELAGAIYEQYF
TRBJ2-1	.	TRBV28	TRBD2	TGTGCCAGCACCCTAGCGGGAGCCTACAATGAGCAGTTCTTC	CASTLAGAYNEQFF
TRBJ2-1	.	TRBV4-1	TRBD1	TGCGCCAGCAGCCAACCGGGACAGGGGTTAAATGAGCAGTTCTTC	CASSQPGQGLNEQFF
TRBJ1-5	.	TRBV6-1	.	TGTGCCAGCAGTGAACTCCCCCCGACAGGCACAAATCAGCCCCAGCATTTT	CASSELPPTGTNQPQHF
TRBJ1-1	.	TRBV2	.	TGTGCCAGCAGTGAAGGTGTAAGCCCTACCCACACTGAAGCTTTCTTT	CASSEGVSPTHTEAFF
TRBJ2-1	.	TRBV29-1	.	TGCAGCGTTGAGGGCATTAGTGAGCAGTTCTTC	CSVEGISEQFF
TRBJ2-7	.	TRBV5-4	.	TGTGCCAGCAGCTACGACCCCGGGACTCCAATCGCCTACGAGCAGTACTTC	CASSYDPGTPIAYEQYF
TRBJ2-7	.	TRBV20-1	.	TGCAGTGCTACCGGGGGATACGAGCAGTACTTC	CSATGGYEQYF
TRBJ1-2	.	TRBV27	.	TGTGCCAGCAGTTTACGCGGGTACAGTCTCGGCTACACCTTC	CASSLRGYSLGYTF
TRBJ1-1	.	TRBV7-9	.	TGTGCCAGCAGCTTATGGCGGGGTCCAGAGAACACTGAAGCTTTCTTT	CASSLWRGPENTEAFF
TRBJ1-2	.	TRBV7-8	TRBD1	TGTGCCAGCAGCTCAAAACAGGGGAACCAATATGGCTACACCTTC	CASSSKQGNQYGYTF
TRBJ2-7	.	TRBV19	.	TGTGCCAGTAGTATAGCGGACAGCTCCTACGAGCAGTACTTC	CASSIADSSYEQYF